The rows below give T cell receptor beta chains drawn from one sample of a study of shared clonotypes between healthy human individuals. Some clones are missing from TCRdb's copy, which holds only in-frame ones; the method was immunoSEQ multiplex PCR. The table has roughly 300,000 clones, roughly 80% seen once. The sample was memory CD4+ T cells sorted from blood. These receptors were taken from a man younger than 45 in good health. Both conserved end residues are part of each CDR3.

v_call	j_call	cdr3_aa
TRBV6-5	TRBJ2-7	CASSLGLAREQYF
TRBV2	TRBJ1-2	CASSVTDYGYTF
TRBV29-1	TRBJ2-5	CSVDLQSETQYF
TRBV6-1	TRBJ1-5	CASSDAAGGNQPQHF
TRBV5-1	TRBJ2-7	CASSPKTSGSASYEQYF
TRBV10-3	TRBJ2-3	CAISEERDLVTQYF
TRBV11-1	TRBJ2-4	CASSLWRGEAKNIQYF
TRBV28	TRBJ2-6	CASSSIHSSSGANVLTF
TRBV6-1	TRBJ1-3	CASSEFPATDSGNTIYF
TRBV6-1	TRBJ1-3	CASFRGDSGNTIYF
TRBV7-9	TRBJ1-4	CASSPSSGSEKLFF
TRBV19	TRBJ1-5	CASSIGTGISPQHF
TRBV7-2	TRBJ2-7	CASSTPPGTGSYEQYF
TRBV10-3	TRBJ2-7	CAISGPGQGASEQYF
TRBV2	TRBJ1-2	CASSEALGSYGYTF
TRBV29-1	TRBJ2-1	CSVTGGLSYNEQFF
TRBV18	TRBJ2-3	CASSPQSGRSDTQYF
TRBV7-2	TRBJ2-7	CASSLMDTSYEQYF
TRBV5-4	TRBJ2-5	CASSAMVEAPGTQYF
TRBV6-5	TRBJ2-7	CASSYRREGIHEQYF
TRBV6-1	TRBJ1-2	CASSVVGAVDYGYTF
TRBV19	TRBJ2-7	CASSGTANIYEQYF
TRBV5-6	TRBJ2-5	CASSLVASEGETQYF
TRBV14	TRBJ1-3	CASSQRVGWGNTIYF
TRBV28	TRBJ2-7	CASKGPQVTKTSYEQYF
TRBV21-1	TRBJ1-5	CASSRRTGSKGVDQPQHF
TRBV2	TRBJ1-2	CASSEIQTNYGYTF
TRBV2	TRBJ2-6	CASRAGANVLTF
TRBV5-1	TRBJ2-7	CASKWTSGMYEQYF
TRBV7-8	TRBJ2-7	CASSLPSRTASYEQYF
TRBV19	TRBJ2-3	CASSVTSGLTDTQYF
TRBV7-6	TRBJ2-3	CASSFGTSGGSTDTQYF
TRBV5-4	TRBJ1-2	CASSSPRTDNYGYTF
TRBV5-1	TRBJ2-3	CASSLVGTGDTDTQYF
TRBV6-1	TRBJ2-1	CAIVSSYNEQFF
TRBV9	TRBJ2-1	CASSVLAGGEEQFF
TRBV5-1	TRBJ2-7	CASSDPTSGRYEQYF
TRBV10-3	TRBJ1-2	CAISPYEGPYGYTF
TRBV9	TRBJ2-7	CASSGGHEQYF
TRBV9	TRBJ2-3	CASSARGGSTDTQYF
TRBV29-1	TRBJ2-1	CSVEGGIVDEQFF
TRBV7-9	TRBJ2-2	CASSLGSETGELFF
TRBV9	TRBJ2-2	CASSPGDRVNTGELFF
TRBV14	TRBJ2-5	CASSQAYRESQETQYF
TRBV27	TRBJ2-3	CASSLSGRASGTDTQYF
TRBV29-1	TRBJ2-7	CSVGPGTYEQYF
TRBV2	TRBJ2-1	CASLPQGPSVEQFF
TRBV11-2	TRBJ2-5	CASSLYRQGRETQYF
TRBV5-1	TRBJ1-1	CASSLSVGLMNTEAFF
TRBV10-3	TRBJ2-7	CAIPLAGWTYEQYF
TRBV7-9	TRBJ2-7	CASSLAGLAGAYEQYF
TRBV2	TRBJ2-7	CASSPTGGVYEQYF
TRBV19	TRBJ1-1	CASSIVSFNTEAFF
TRBV5-1	TRBJ2-7	CASSLALALGYEQYF
TRBV9	TRBJ2-5	CASSAGIVMETQYF